A single sample is the source of the 10 T cell receptor beta chains below, sequenced in a study of cytomegalovirus exposure and HLA in healthy donors. Both 60 Vbeta primers and 13 Jbeta primers went into the PCR. The assay was immunoSEQ multiplex PCR, and TCRdb's table has in-frame clones only and misses some. This repertoire includes approximately 130,000 clones. Sequencing was performed on PBMCs. Receptor source: a woman between 55 and 75 years old in good health and CMV-seronegative.

The chain carries TRBV4-1 and TRBJ2-5; D not certain. Matching the DNA end better, TRBJ2-7 makes the J call doubtful. There are 11 residues in the CDR3. The germline V gene has CDR1 MGHRA and CDR2 YSYEKL. The CDR3 loop reads CASSQAHEQYF. The CDR3 DNA follows: TGCGCCAGCAGCCAAGCCCACGAGCAGTACTTC.

The rearrangement uses TRBV19 and TRBJ1-5; TRBD1 aligns across 8 bases. The V and J ends lost 5 bases and 4 bases, in that order; junction bases with no gene match: 4. The germline gives CDR1 LNHDA, CDR2 SQIVND (reference sequence). The CDR3 is 14 amino acids. The CDR3 reads CASSGRGLNQPQHF. CDR3 DNA sequence: TGTGCCAGTAGTGGCAGGGGGCTAAATCAGCCCCAGCATTTT.

CDR3 in DNA: TGTGCCAGCAGCTTTCGCTCTGGACAGGGCGGTTTTGGGGAAGCTTTCTTT. Translation: CASSFRSGQGGFGEAFF. The chain employs TRBV5-6 and TRBJ1-1; 8 bases fit TRBD1. CDR1 and CDR2 (germline): SGHDT, YYEEEE. V lost 2 bases to trimming and J lost 8 bases; unmatched junction nucleotides: 17. The CDR3 totals 17 residues. Looking up the rest from reference TRBV5-6 and TRBJ1-1 gives the full variable domain: DAGVTQSPTHLIKTRGQQVTLRCSPKSGHDTVSWYQQALGQGPQFIFQYYEEEERQRGNFPDRFSGHQFPNYSSELNVNALLLGDSALYLCASSFRSGQGGFGEAFFGQGTRLTVV.

CDR3 nucleotides: TGTGCCAGCAGGGACAGGGGGCCGGACTATGGCTACACCTTC. Translated: CASRDRGPDYGYTF. The chain couples TRBV28 to TRBJ1-2; 11 nucleotides line up with TRBD1. Germline lookup yields CDR1 MDHEN and CDR2 SYDVKM. This CDR3 has 14 residues. V lost 6 bases, J lost 3 bases, and 3 bases stayed unmatched.

This chain joins TRBV2 and TRBJ1-1; 7 nucleotides line up with TRBD1. Trimming removed 8 bases from V and 5 bases from J; junction bases left unmatched: 11. Germline V gene data show CDR1 as SNHLY and CDR2 as FYNNEI. CDR3 length equals 14 residues. The DNA of the CDR3 is TGTGCCAGCGAAAACAGGGGAATGAGAACTGAAGCTTTCTTT. This encodes CASENRGMRTEAFF.

V gene TRBV7-6 combines with J gene TRBJ1-1; D gene uncertain. The CDR3 consists of 10 residues. The ends were cut back, 9 bases at V and 10 bases at J, with 12 bases in the middle. Germline CDR1 is SGHVS and CDR2 is FNYEAQ. The CDR3 reads CASRPRVAFF. In nucleotides, the CDR3 is TGTGCCAGTCGTCCGAGGGTAGCTTTCTTT. The full variable domain, its missing parts supplied by reference TRBV7-6 and TRBJ1-1, is GAGVSQSPRYKVTKRGQDVALRCDPISGHVSLYWYRQALGQGPEFLTYFNYEAQQDKSGLPNDRFSAERPEGSISTLTIQRTEQRDSAMYRCASRPRVAFFGQGTRLTVV.

The genes are TRBV6-5 and TRBJ1-1; possibly TRBD1 for D (5 bases). V lost 3 bases, J lost 1 base, and 12 bases lay in between. The germline gives CDR1 MNHEY, CDR2 SVGAGI. This CDR3 contains 15 residues. The CDR3: CASSYGTGSNTEAFF. The DNA for the CDR3 is TGTGCCAGCAGTTATGGTACAGGCTCGAACACTGAAGCTTTCTTT.

The chain couples TRBV29-1 to TRBJ1-2; D might be TRBD1 (6 bases). CDR1 is SQVTM, CDR2 ANQGSEA, per germline. This CDR3 comprises 14 residues. V gave up 3 bases and J gave up 2 bases, with 13 bases separating them. In DNA, the CDR3 is TGCAGCGTTGACCACAGGGAGACAAACTATGGCTACACCTTC. Protein product: CSVDHRETNYGYTF.

J is TRBJ2-7 and V is TRBV27; TRBD2 aligns across 8 bases. Germline V gene lookup returns CDR1 MNHEY and CDR2 SMNVEV (reference sequence). This CDR3 is 15 amino acids long. V was pared by 9 bases and J by 2 bases, with 12 bases of the junction left unmatched. The chain's CDR3 is CASSRWAGGPYEQYF. CDR3 DNA: TGTGCCAGTAGCCGCTGGGCGGGAGGACCCTACGAGCAGTACTTC.

DNA for the CDR3: TGTGCCAGCAGTGATCCGTCGGGTGGAAACACCATATATTTT. Protein product: CASSDPSGGNTIYF. The V and J genes are TRBV25-1 and TRBJ1-3; D is unresolved. This CDR3 spans 14 amino acids. Germline V gene lookup returns CDR1 MGHDK and CDR2 SYGVNS. V lost 3 bases and J 3 bases, leaving 9 bases between the germline ends. The full variable domain, its missing parts supplied by reference TRBV25-1 and TRBJ1-3, is EADIYQTPRYLVIGTGKKITLECSQTMGHDKMYWYQQDPGMELHLIHYSYGVNSTEKGDLSSESTVSRIRTEHFPLTLESARPSHTSQYLCASSDPSGGNTIYFGEGSWLTVV.